One T cell receptor (beta chain) is described in this entry. Antigen unknown. The sample belongs to a study of cytomegalovirus exposure and HLA in healthy donors. Study-wide background: As an earlier analysis found, 150 million to 200 million T cells yielded about 120 million unique TCR beta sequences.

The length of the CDR3 is 12 residues. Germline loops: CDR1 SNHLY, CDR2 FYNNEI. Trimming removed 7 bases from V and 0 bases from J, with 6 bases in between. PCR employed 60 Vbeta and 13 Jbeta primers. Repertoires were generated with immunoSEQ multiplex PCR, while TCRdb's copy carries only in-frame clones and drops some. The sample has around 97,000 clones, around 60% seen once; the top ten hold less than 3.5%. Overall study findings and caveats: As was reported, the classifier diagnosed cytomegalovirus status with high specificity and sensitivity. Roughly uniform sequencing depth across donors was assumed, possibly incorrectly. Later analysis suggested links between common viral pathogens and several top significant clusters.

Sequencing used PBMCs. This chain joins TRBV2 and TRBJ1-1; D call uncertain. The TCR comes from a woman in her fifties or sixties in good health and CMV-seronegative. The CDR3 is CASMQMNTEAFF. The CDR3 nucleotides read TGTGCCAGCATGCAGATGAACACTGAAGCTTTCTTT. The variable domain in full, with the rest retrieved from reference TRBV2 and TRBJ1-1, is EPEVTQTPSHQVTQMGQEVILRCVPISNHLYFYWYRQILGQKVEFLVSFYNNEISEKSEIFDDQFSVERPDGSNFTLKIRSTKLEDSAMYFCASMQMNTEAFFGQGTRLTVV.